The rows below give T cell receptor beta chains drawn from one sample of a study of T-cell memory formation after mild COVID-19. TCRdb processed the 5' RACE reads anew with MiXCR; each CDR3 protein has one entry. There are 550,000 to 600,000 distinct CDR3 sequences in the sample; approximately 15% occur only once, and less than 10% lies in the top ten. Sequencing input: PBMCs or a T cell subset sorted from them (not recorded which). The source is an adult woman who had mild COVID-19 (a few samples of this study predate the infection). Cell type and time point are not known. The CDR3 runs from the conserved cysteine through the conserved F or W. D genes are given only for firm matches. Clone size appears in some rows only: once, few, many, or a class for an expanded clone.

j_call | v_call | d_call | clone_size | cdr3_aa | cdr3_nt
TRBJ1-2 | TRBV12-3/TRBV12-4 | TRBD1 | NA | CASSSAAGQGNYGYTF | TGTGCCAGCAGTTCCGCCGCCGGACAGGGCAACTATGGCTACACCTTC
TRBJ2-5 | TRBV18 | NA | few | CASSPRAEQETQYF | TGTGCCAGCTCACCACGGGCGGAGCAAGAGACCCAGTACTTC
TRBJ2-5 | TRBV9 | NA | NA | CASSVEGSWETQYF | TGTGCCAGCAGCGTAGAAGGCAGTTGGGAGACCCAGTACTTC
TRBJ2-7 | TRBV5-6 | NA | few | CASSPRTARRGYYEQYF | TGTGCCAGCAGCCCGAGGACAGCCCGCAGGGGCTACTACGAGCAGTACTTC
TRBJ1-1 | TRBV5-1 | NA | few | CASSALHSANTEAFF | TGCGCCAGCAGCGCCCTCCATTCGGCGAACACTGAAGCTTTCTTT
TRBJ2-3 | TRBV27 | NA | many | CASSTDTQYF | TGTGCCAGCAGCACAGATACGCAGTATTTT
TRBJ2-5 | TRBV27 | NA | few | CASSRAVKETQYF | TGTGCCAGCAGCCGAGCGGTTAAAGAGACCCAGTACTTC
TRBJ2-3 | TRBV5-1 | TRBD1 | few | CASSYYQGAEDTQYF | TGCGCCAGCAGCTATTATCAGGGGGCTGAGGATACGCAGTATTTT
TRBJ1-4 | TRBV15 | TRBD1 | NA | CATRRDRGNEKLFF | TGTGCCACCCGCCGGGACAGGGGGAATGAAAAACTGTTTTTT
TRBJ1-1 | TRBV20-1 | NA | NA | CSASRATEAFF | TGCAGTGCTAGTAGGGCGACTGAAGCTTTCTTT
TRBJ2-2 | TRBV29-1 | TRBD2 | NA | CSARTSGGPNTGELFF | TGCAGCGCCCGAACTAGCGGGGGGCCGAACACCGGGGAGCTGTTTTTT
TRBJ2-1 | TRBV7-9 | TRBD2 | many | CASSSGLAGGPLNDQFF | TGTGCCAGCAGCTCGGGACTAGCGGGAGGCCCTTTAAACGATCAGTTCTTC
TRBJ2-1 | TRBV6-1 | TRBD1 | NA | CASSRGTGTSSYNEQFF | TGTGCCAGCTCTAGGGGGACAGGGACGAGCTCCTACAATGAGCAGTTCTTC
TRBJ1-1 | TRBV7-9 | NA | once | CASSLAGLSTEAFF | TGTGCCAGCAGCTTAGCGGGACTGAGCACTGAAGCTTTCTTT
TRBJ2-1 | TRBV19 | NA | NA | CATKTEWGTGIGGLNF | NA
TRBJ2-5 | TRBV12-3/TRBV12-4 | TRBD2 | few | CASRSSGSQGETQYF | TGTGCCAGCAGAAGTAGCGGGAGCCAAGGAGAGACCCAGTACTTC
TRBJ1-3 | TRBV19 | NA | few | CASNGHTGFGGNTIYF | TGTGCCAGTAACGGACATACAGGGTTCGGTGGAAACACCATATATTTT
TRBJ2-5 | TRBV19 | TRBD2 | few | CASRQAPSGTLQETQYF | TGTGCCAGCCGACAGGCCCCTAGCGGGACTCTCCAAGAGACCCAGTACTTC
TRBJ2-3 | TRBV7-9 | TRBD2 | few | CASSPIGGGTDTQYF | TGTGCCAGCAGCCCAATCGGGGGGGGCACAGATACGCAGTATTTT
TRBJ2-1 | TRBV12-3/TRBV12-4 | NA | many | CASRRGGNEQFF | TGTGCCAGCAGAAGGGGAGGCAATGAGCAGTTCTTC
TRBJ2-1 | TRBV7-2 | TRBD1 | few | CASTSMTGQNEQFF | TGTGCCAGCACCTCGATGACAGGGCAGAATGAGCAGTTCTTC
TRBJ2-7 | TRBV6-1 | NA | few | CASSGFGRGRGGYEQYF | TGTGCCAGCAGTGGTTTTGGGAGGGGGAGAGGCGGCTACGAGCAGTACTTC
TRBJ2-5 | TRBV7-9 | NA | NA | CASSSGGGRETQYF | TGTGCCAGCAGCTCGGGGGGCGGGCGCGAGACCCAGTACTTC
TRBJ1-1 | TRBV6-2/TRBV6-3 | NA | NA | CASSYSQGTLRAFF | TGTGCCAGCAGTTACTCCCAAGGGACCTTGAGGGCTTTCTTT
TRBJ2-1 | TRBV7-3 | NA | few | CASSRYDNEQFF | TGTGCCAGCAGCCGCTATGACAATGAGCAGTTCTTC
TRBJ2-1 | TRBV12-3/TRBV12-4 | NA | NA | CASSPLDSTYNEQFF | TGTGCCAGCAGTCCTCTAGACAGCACCTACAATGAGCAGTTCTTC
TRBJ1-1 | TRBV6-2/TRBV6-3 | NA | few | CASSRVDFYRVIMNTEAFF | TGTGCCAGCAGTCGCGTGGATTTTTACAGGGTTATCATGAACACTGAAGCTTTCTTT
TRBJ2-3 | TRBV30 | NA | NA | CAWTRGSVDTQYF | TGTGCCTGGACTCGTGGCTCCGTGGATACGCAGTATTTT
TRBJ1-1 | TRBV5-1 | NA | few | CASSLPLRNTEAFF | TGCGCCAGCAGCTTACCCTTAAGGAACACTGAAGCTTTCTTT
TRBJ2-7 | TRBV21-1 | NA | few | CASSDHRERESSYEQYF | TGTGCCAGCAGCGACCACAGGGAAAGGGAGAGCTCCTACGAGCAGTACTTC
TRBJ1-1 | TRBV7-2 | NA | NA | CASSLGHANTEAFF | TGTGCCAGCAGCTTAGGGCATGCAAACACTGAAGCTTTCTTT
TRBJ2-3 | TRBV2 | NA | NA | CASRDREDTDTQYF | TGTGCCAGCAGGGACCGGGAAGACACAGATACGCAGTATTTT
TRBJ1-2 | TRBV7-2 | NA | NA | CASSRRGVANYGYTF | TGTGCCAGCAGCCGTCGGGGGGTCGCTAACTATGGCTACACCTTC
TRBJ2-3 | TRBV3-1 | NA | NA | CASSPIIVSADTQYF | TGTGCCAGCAGCCCGATTATCGTGTCGGCAGATACGCAGTATTTT
TRBJ1-2 | TRBV12-3/TRBV12-4 | NA | few | CASSLVYNYGYTF | TGTGCCAGCAGTTTGGTATATAACTATGGCTACACCTTC
TRBJ2-1 | TRBV5-1 | NA | many | CASSLVEPSYNEQFF | TGCGCCAGCAGCTTAGTAGAGCCCTCCTACAATGAGCAGTTCTTC
TRBJ2-3 | TRBV10-2 | TRBD2 | few | CASSDPSGRTSLGPTDTQYF | TGCGCCAGCAGTGACCCTAGCGGGCGGACTTCCCTAGGTCCCACAGATACGCAGTATTTT
TRBJ1-6 | TRBV6-5 | NA | NA | CASSPAADDYNSPLHF | TGTGCCAGCAGTCCCGCCGCTGATGATTATAATTCACCCCTCCACTTT
TRBJ2-1 | TRBV5-4 | NA | NA | CASSRPPVDEQFF | TGTGCCAGCAGTCGACCCCCGGTGGATGAGCAGTTCTTC
TRBJ2-5 | TRBV7-2 | NA | NA | CASSIVETQYF | TGTGCCAGCAGCATCGTGGAGACCCAGTACTTC
TRBJ1-3 | TRBV6-5 | NA | few | CASSAASSGNTIYF | TGTGCCAGCAGTGCCGCCAGCTCTGGAAACACCATATATTTT
TRBJ2-5 | TRBV7-7 | TRBD2 | NA | CASSLGGSGIRETQYF | TGTGCTAGCAGCTTGGGGGGTAGCGGGATCCGAGAGACCCAGTACTTC
TRBJ2-7 | TRBV6-5 | TRBD1 | NA | CASSPLRDRISYEQYF | TGTGCCAGCAGTCCACTCAGGGACAGGATCTCCTACGAGCAGTACTTC
TRBJ1-1 | TRBV5-1 | NA | NA | CASRGVGGRTEAFF | TGCGCCAGCAGGGGGGTCGGGGGCCGCACTGAAGCTTTCTTT
TRBJ2-7 | TRBV5-1 | NA | NA | CASSLWSDSSYEQYF | TGCGCCAGCAGCTTGTGGTCGGATAGCTCCTACGAGCAGTACTTC
TRBJ2-5 | TRBV12-3/TRBV12-4 | TRBD1 | NA | CASSDGQVGGETQYF | TGTGCCAGCAGTGATGGACAGGTTGGCGGAGAGACCCAGTACTTC
TRBJ2-2 | TRBV12-3/TRBV12-4 | TRBD1 | NA | CASTETGGLRELFF | TGTGCCAGCACCGAGACAGGGGGCTTAAGGGAGCTGTTTTTT
TRBJ2-1 | TRBV7-8 | NA | few | CASKRLSYNEQFF | TGTGCCAGCAAGCGACTGTCCTACAATGAGCAGTTCTTC
TRBJ2-7 | TRBV7-9 | TRBD1 | few | CASSVTYETGGSYEQYF | TGTGCCAGCAGCGTAACCTACGAGACAGGGGGCTCCTACGAGCAGTACTTC
TRBJ1-2 | TRBV5-6 | NA | few | CASSSLTGAVNYGYTF | TGTGCCAGCAGCTCCCTGACGGGGGCGGTAAACTATGGCTACACCTTC
TRBJ2-7 | TRBV20-1 | TRBD2 | few | CSARDRAVAGSYEQYF | TGCAGTGCTAGAGATCGGGCGGTAGCGGGGTCCTACGAGCAGTACTTC
TRBJ2-5 | TRBV7-8 | NA | many | CASSLVGTEETQYF | TGTGCCAGCAGCTTAGTAGGGACGGAAGAGACCCAGTACTTC
TRBJ2-1 | TRBV19 | NA | few | CASSISTAYNEQFF | TGTGCCAGTAGTATTTCAACAGCGTACAATGAGCAGTTCTTC